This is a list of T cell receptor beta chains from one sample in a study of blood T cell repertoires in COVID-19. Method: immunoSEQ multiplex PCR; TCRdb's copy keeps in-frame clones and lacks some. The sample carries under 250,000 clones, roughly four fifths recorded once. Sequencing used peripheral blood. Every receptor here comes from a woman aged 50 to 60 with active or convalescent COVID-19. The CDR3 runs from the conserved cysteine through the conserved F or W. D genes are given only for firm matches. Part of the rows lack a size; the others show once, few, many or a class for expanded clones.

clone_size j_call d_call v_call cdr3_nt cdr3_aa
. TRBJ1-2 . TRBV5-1 TGCGCCAGCAGCTCCACTACGGCCGGAAACTATGGCTACACCTTC CASSSTTAGNYGYTF
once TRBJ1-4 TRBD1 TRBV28 TGTGCCAGCAGTCCGGGGACAGGGTGGCGGAGAAGCGAAAAACTGTTTTTT CASSPGTGWRRSEKLFF
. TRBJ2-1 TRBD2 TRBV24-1 TGTGCCACCAGTGATTTTCGGGGACTAGCGTCCTACAATGAGCAGTTCTTC CATSDFRGLASYNEQFF
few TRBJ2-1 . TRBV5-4 TGTGCCAGCAGCTTGAACGAGAACAATGAGCAGTTCTTC CASSLNENNEQFF
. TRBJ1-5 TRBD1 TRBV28 TGTGCCAGCAGTTTACCCTACAGGGGGCCGAGCAATCAGCCCCAGCATTTT CASSLPYRGPSNQPQHF
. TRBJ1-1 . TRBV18 TGTGCCAGCCGCGACGGGGGGGCGAACACTGAAGCTTTCTTT CASRDGGANTEAFF
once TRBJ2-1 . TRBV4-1 TGCGCCAGCAGCCAAGATTTGTCGGGATACGGGTACAATGAGCAGTTCTTC CASSQDLSGYGYNEQFF
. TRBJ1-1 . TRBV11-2 TGTGCCAGCAGCCCCCGCAGGGGTAGGGACACTGAAGCTTTCTTT CASSPRRGRDTEAFF
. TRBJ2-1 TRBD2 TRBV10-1 TGCGCCAGCAGTGCCCCTAGCGGGGGCCCCCATGAGCAGTTCTTC CASSAPSGGPHEQFF
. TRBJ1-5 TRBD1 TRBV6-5 TGTGCCAGCAGAAACACGGGACAGATCAATCAGCCCCAGCATTTT CASRNTGQINQPQHF
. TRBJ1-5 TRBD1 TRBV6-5 TGTGCCAGCCGCGGACAGGGGTTGAACCAGCCCCAGCATTTT CASRGQGLNQPQHF
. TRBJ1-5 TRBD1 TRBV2 TGTGCCAGCTGGGGGTGGGCAGGGGGTAATCAGCCCCAGCATTTT CASWGWAGGNQPQHF
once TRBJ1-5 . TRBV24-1 TGTGCCACCAGTGAGGGAAAGGACAGCATCAATCAGCCCCAGCATTTT CATSEGKDSINQPQHF
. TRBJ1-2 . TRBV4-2 TGTGCCAGCAGCCAATTTATGGCGGGAGCTAACTATGGCTACACCTTC CASSQFMAGANYGYTF
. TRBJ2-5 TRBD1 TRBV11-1 TGTGCCAGCAGCTCCCTGGGACAGCTCCAAGAGACCCAGTACTTC CASSSLGQLQETQYF
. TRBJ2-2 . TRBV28 TGTGCCAGCAGGAACAGCGGTTCTCACACCGGGGAGCTGTTTTTT CASRNSGSHTGELFF
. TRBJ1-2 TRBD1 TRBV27 TGTGCCAGCAGTTTCTCAGGGGGCTATGGCTACACCTTC CASSFSGGYGYTF
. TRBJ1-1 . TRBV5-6 TGTGCCAGCAGCTTATTTCAGACTATGAACACTGAAGCTTTCTTT CASSLFQTMNTEAFF
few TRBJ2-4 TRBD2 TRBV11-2 TGTGCCAGCAGCTTAGTCTCGAGGGAGGGAAACATTCAGTACTTC CASSLVSREGNIQYF
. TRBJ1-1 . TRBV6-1 TGTGCCAGCAGTGAATCAGCGGGGTACGGTGAAGCTTTCTTT CASSESAGYGEAFF
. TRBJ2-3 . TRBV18 TGTGCCAGCTCACCGGGGACTGTTAGCACAGATACGCAGTATTTT CASSPGTVSTDTQYF
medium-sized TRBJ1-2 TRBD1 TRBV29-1 TGCAGCGCCCGAGGGGGACAGGGGATTGACGGCTACACCTTC CSARGGQGIDGYTF
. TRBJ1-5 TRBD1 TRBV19 TGTGCCAGTAGTATGCCGTCCTGGACAGGGGGAGCGTATAGCAATCAGCCCCAGCATTTT CASSMPSWTGGAYSNQPQHF
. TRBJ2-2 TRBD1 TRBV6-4 TGTGCCAGCAGTGTCGAGGACAGGGAAACCGGGGAGCTGTTTTTT CASSVEDRETGELFF
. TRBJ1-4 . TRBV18 TGTGCCAGCTCACCACAGGGGCAGGGTGGCTCTCCTAATGAAAAACTGTTTTTT CASSPQGQGGSPNEKLFF
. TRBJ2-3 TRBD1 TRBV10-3 TGTGCCACCGGTCTACTCCGGGACAGCAGCACAGATACGCAGTATTTT CATGLLRDSSTDTQYF
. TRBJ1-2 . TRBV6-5 TGTGCCAGCAGTCGAGGACAGTTCGGAGGCTACACCTTC CASSRGQFGGYTF
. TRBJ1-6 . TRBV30 TGTGCCTGGAGTCCGTGGGAGTCTGATTCACCCCTCCACTTT CAWSPWESDSPLHF
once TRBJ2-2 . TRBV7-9 TGTGCCAGCAGCTTAAGAGCGGAGGGAGGCGGGGAGCTGTTTTTT CASSLRAEGGGELFF
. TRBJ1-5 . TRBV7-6 TGTGCCAGCAGCGCGGGAGACCGGCAGCCCCAGCATTTT CASSAGDRQPQHF
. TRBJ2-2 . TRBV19 TGTGCCAGTAGTATGGAGGGGATCGGGGAGCTGTTTTTT CASSMEGIGELFF
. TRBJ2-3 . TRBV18 TGTGCCAGCTCACCAATTCCGGGGAGGTCGGGAGATACGCAGTATTTT CASSPIPGRSGDTQYF
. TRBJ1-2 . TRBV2 TGTGCCAGCAGAACCGGGGAGCTCTATGGCTACACCTTC CASRTGELYGYTF
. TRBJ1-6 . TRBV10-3 TGTGCCATCAGTCTCGCTGAGGTCCTGAATTCACCCCTCCACTTT CAISLAEVLNSPLHF
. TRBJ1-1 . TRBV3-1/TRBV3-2 TGTGCCAGCAGCCAAAGTGCCCGGACTGAAGCTTTCTTT CASSQSARTEAFF
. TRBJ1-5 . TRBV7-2 TGTGCCAGCAGCTTACAGGGAGGTGGTCAGCCCCAGCATTTT CASSLQGGGQPQHF
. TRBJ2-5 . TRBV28 TGTGCCAGCAGTTTGTCTGGGCGGGGGACCCAGTACTTC CASSLSGRGTQYF
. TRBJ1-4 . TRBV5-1 TGCGCCAGCCGGGGGGCGGAAACTAATGAAAAACTGTTTTTT CASRGAETNEKLFF
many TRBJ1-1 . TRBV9 TGTGCCAGCAGCGTAGGACAGAGCACTGAAGCTTTCTTT CASSVGQSTEAFF
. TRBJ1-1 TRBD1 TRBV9 TGTGCCAGCAGCGTAGCTGGCGGGCAGGGGGCCACTGAAGCTTTCTTT CASSVAGGQGATEAFF
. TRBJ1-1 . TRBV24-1 TGTGCCACCATCAGAGGCGGGGATAACACTGAAGCTTTCTTT CATIRGGDNTEAFF
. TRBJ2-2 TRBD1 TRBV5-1 TGCGCCAGCAGCTCGCGACAGGGCAAGAACACCGGGGAGCTGTTTTTT CASSSRQGKNTGELFF
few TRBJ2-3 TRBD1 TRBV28 TGTGCCAGCAGAGAAGACAGGGGAGACACAGATACGCAGTATTTT CASREDRGDTDTQYF
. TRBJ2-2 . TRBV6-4 TGTGCCAGCCAACAAAACACCGGGGAGCTGTTTTTT CASQQNTGELFF
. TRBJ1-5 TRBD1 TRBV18 TGTGCCAGCTCCCCGGGACAGGGGGCCTCGGGACAGCCCCAGCATTTT CASSPGQGASGQPQHF